This TCR beta chain was observed in a study of T cells in Graves' hyperthyroidism and ophthalmopathy. Trimming pared 1 base from V and 3 bases from J, leaving 7 bases between. The CDR3 spans 14 residues. Germline-derived CDR1 and CDR2 are MGHRA and YSYEKL. Amplified TCR beta CDR3 regions derived from RNA transcripts. First-round RT-PCR with HTBI primers amplified the TCR CDR3 region. MiXCR was run by TCRdb on the multiplex PCR reads, yielding one entry per CDR3 protein. The sample holds about 290,000 distinct CDR3 sequences, 12% to 15% seen once. The chain employs TRBV4-1 and TRBJ1-5; possible D gene TRBD1, 5 bases. The sequenced sample was blood. This TCR was recovered from a woman aged 50 to 60 with Graves' hyperthyroidism that later progressed to Graves' ophthalmopathy. The CDR3 is CASSQGGLNQPQHF. The CDR3 DNA is TGCGCCAGCAGCCAAGGGGGCCTCAATCAGCCCCAGCATTTT.